This TCR beta chain was observed in a study of shared clonotypes between healthy human individuals. Study at large: Three CD4 naive, three CD4 memory, two CD8 naive and one CD8 memory plate were used per donor.

Sequenced by immunoSEQ multiplex PCR; TCRdb stores in-frame clones only, minus some. The sample has about 2.3 million clones, over 90% seen once. CDR3 length: 16 residues. Germline V lookup: CDR1 SGHRS, CDR2 YFSETQ. V shed 0 bases and J shed 1 base, with 10 bases lying between them. As for this clone: Its antigen remains unidentified.

The study's findings and limits: The authors expected sequencing depth to affect clonotype sharing among donors.

The chain employs TRBV5-1 and TRBJ2-2; no firm D call. Sequencing was performed on naive CD4+ T cells from PBMCs. Subset defined: CD45RA+ positively selected. This TCR was recovered from a man younger than 35 in good health. Some clones in this sample may be carry-over from other donors' samples. The CDR3 DNA follows: TGCGCCAGCAGCTTGGCCCTGGGCCTGAACACCGGGGAGCTGTTTTTT. It specifies CASSLALGLNTGELFF.